The 27 T cell receptor beta chains in this list originate from one sample, sequenced in a study of blood T cell repertoires in COVID-19. Clones were read by immunoSEQ multiplex PCR, and TCRdb kept only the in-frame ones, dropping some. Of over 85,000 clones in the sample, roughly 87% were seen once. The sample was peripheral blood. The receptors come from a man between 60 and 75 years old with acute or convalescent COVID-19.

CDR3 in DNA: TGTGCCAGCAGCCCACGACAGGGGGTTGGAAACACCATATATTTT. This codes for CASSPRQGVGNTIYF. The chain links TRBV3-1 (or the pseudogene TRBV3-2) to TRBJ1-3; TRBD1 matches 9 bases. The germline V gene has CDR1 LGHDT and CDR2 YNNKEL (reference sequence). With V trimmed by 4 bases and J by 3 bases, 4 bases remained unmatched. The CDR3 spans 15 residues.

The chain joins TRBV7-2 to TRBJ1-1; the D is unclear. CDR1 and CDR2 from the germline V gene are SGHTA and FQGNSA. The V end lost 5 bases, the J end lost 4 bases, and 17 bases lay between the germline ends. The CDR3 covers 15 residues. CDR3 residues: CASSLNPGGGTEAFF. For the CDR3, the DNA is TGTGCCAGCAGCCTCAACCCGGGAGGTGGCACTGAAGCTTTCTTT.

The chain combines TRBV3-1 (or the pseudogene TRBV3-2) with TRBJ2-1; 7 bases agree with TRBD1. The junction had 12 bases not matched to a gene; V was cut back by 4 bases and J by 6 bases. The CDR3 covers 16 residues. Germline V gene sequence: CDR1 LGHDT, CDR2 YNNKEL (reference sequence). The CDR3 DNA is TGTGCCAGCAGCCTGGGGACAGTTATTATTGGCAATGAGCAGTTCTTC. It is translated as CASSLGTVIIGNEQFF.

V is TRBV14 and J is TRBJ2-7; D not certain. Trimming took 1 base from V and 2 from J, leaving 6 bases between them. The CDR3 spans 13 residues. The germline V gene encodes CDR1 SGHDN and CDR2 FVKESK. The CDR3 loop reads CASSQAVTYEQYF. CDR3 sequence (DNA): TGTGCCAGCAGCCAAGCAGTCACCTACGAGCAGTACTTC.

This chain joins TRBV6-2 or TRBV6-3 and TRBJ2-1; 11 nucleotides align to TRBD2. Germline CDR1 and CDR2: MNHEY and SVGEGT. Germline trimming cut 4 bases from V and 2 bases from J; bases unmatched to any gene: 7. This CDR3 comprises 17 residues. CDR3: CASSSPLAGGPYNEQFF. In DNA, the CDR3 is TGTGCCAGCAGTTCTCCTTTAGCGGGAGGGCCCTACAATGAGCAGTTCTTC.

The chain links TRBV11-1 to TRBJ2-7, with D unclear. Looked up from germline, CDR1 is SGHAT and CDR2 is FQDESV (reference sequence). The CDR3 is 11 residues long. V was cut by 4 bases and J by 4 bases, with 5 bases left in between. CDR3 in amino acids: CASSSEYEQYF. The CDR3 nucleotides are TGTGCCAGCAGCTCCGAGTACGAGCAGTACTTC.

V is TRBV7-2 and J is TRBJ2-2, with D perhaps TRBD1 (5 bases). Germline CDR1 SGHTA, CDR2 FQGNSA. Trimming stripped 2 bases from V and 4 bases from J, with 14 bases between. The CDR3 contains 16 residues. CDR3 amino acids: CASSLYQAGATGELFF. DNA of the CDR3: TGTGCCAGCAGCTTATATCAAGCTGGGGCCACCGGGGAGCTGTTTTTT.

J is TRBJ2-1 and V is TRBV14; D gene ambiguous. Germline CDR1 SGHDN, CDR2 FVKESK. The CDR3 contains 13 residues. Trimming pared 2 bases from V and 9 bases from J, leaving 11 bases between. In DNA form, the CDR3 reads TGTGCCAGCAGCCAAATCTCAGGCGTTGAGCAGTTCTTC. Translation: CASSQISGVEQFF.

This chain uses TRBV20-1 with TRBJ1-1; D is possibly TRBD1 (6 bases). Per germline, CDR1 DFQATT and CDR2 SNEGSKA (reference sequence). The ends were cut back, 3 bases at V and 3 bases at J, with 17 bases in the middle. The CDR3 extends over 15 amino acids. The CDR3 nucleotides are TGCAGTGCTAGTCTTGGGGGGGCGAAGGACACTGAAGCTTTCTTT. This translates into CSASLGGAKDTEAFF.

The chain couples TRBV3-1 (or the pseudogene TRBV3-2) to TRBJ2-7, with D perhaps matching TRBD2 (6 bases). V was trimmed by 1 base and J by 0 bases, leaving 7 bases between them. This CDR3 comprises 14 residues. CDR1 and CDR2 from the germline V gene are LGHDT and YNNKEL (reference sequence). The CDR3 bases are TGTGCCAGCAGCCAAGCGGGGGACTCCTACGAGCAGTACTTC. It codes for CASSQAGDSYEQYF.

The chain combines TRBV9 with TRBJ1-5; D not resolved. V lost 0 bases, J lost 0 bases, and 7 bases lay in between. CDR3 length: 15 residues. Germline values: CDR1 SGDLS, CDR2 YYNGEE. The CDR3 loop reads CASSVGPDSNQPQHF. The CDR3 DNA follows: TGTGCCAGCAGCGTAGGTCCAGATAGCAATCAGCCCCAGCATTTT. The variable domain in full, completed from reference TRBV9 and TRBJ1-5, reads DSGVTQTPKHLITATGQRVTLRCSPRSGDLSVYWYQQSLDQGLQFLIQYYNGEERAKGNILERFSAQQFPDLHSELNLSSLELGDSALYFCASSVGPDSNQPQHFGDGTRLSIL.

The V call is TRBV5-4, the J call TRBJ2-6; 9 bases fit TRBD1. CDR1 and CDR2 (germline): SGHNT, YYREEE (reference sequence). The ends lost 6 bases at V and 4 bases at J; junction bases unmatched: 14. The CDR3 extends over 18 amino acids. In DNA, the CDR3 is TGTGCCAGCAACCCGACAGGGGGGGGCTCGTTCGGGGCCAACGTCCTGACTTTC. Translating it yields CASNPTGGGSFGANVLTF.

V and J are TRBV27 and TRBJ1-6; TRBD1 agrees at 11 bases. Germline V gene lookup returns CDR1 MNHEY and CDR2 SMNVEV (reference sequence). Germline trimming cut 2 bases from V and 9 bases from J; bases unmatched to any gene: 3. The CDR3 totals 15 residues. CDR3 region: CASSLRTGGFSPLHF. CDR3 nucleotides: TGTGCCAGCAGTTTAAGGACAGGGGGCTTTTCACCCCTCCACTTT.

The rearrangement joins TRBV5-1 to TRBJ2-5; possibly TRBD2 for D (6 bases). This CDR3 comprises 15 residues. Trimming cost V 0 bases and J 4 bases, with 13 bases left between them. The V gene's germline CDR1 is SGHRS and CDR2 YFSETQ. The CDR3 protein is CASSLAWRGGETQYF. The CDR3 DNA follows: TGCGCCAGCAGCTTGGCCTGGAGGGGTGGAGAGACCCAGTACTTC.

The CDR3 nucleotides are TGTGCCAGCACGGCAGGAACTAATGAAAAACTGTTTTTT. The encoded protein is CASTAGTNEKLFF. The chain couples TRBV2 to TRBJ1-4; no firm D call. Germline V CDR1 and CDR2: SNHLY, FYNNEI. The V and J ends lost 7 bases and 1 base respectively, with 7 bases between them. The CDR3 spans 13 residues. The full variable domain, completed using reference TRBV2 and TRBJ1-4, is EPEVTQTPSHQVTQMGQEVILRCVPISNHLYFYWYRQILGQKVEFLVSFYNNEISEKSEIFDDQFSVERPDGSNFTLKIRSTKLEDSAMYFCASTAGTNEKLFFGSGTQLSVL.

The V and J genes are TRBV30 and TRBJ2-7; TRBD1 matches at 7 bases. This CDR3 spans 14 amino acids. Germline V gene data show CDR1 as GTSNPN and CDR2 as SVGIG (reference sequence). V dropped 4 bases and J dropped 2; count of bases not matched to a gene: 8. CDR3 DNA sequence: TGTGCCTGGAATGATGGGACAGTAACCTACGAGCAGTACTTC. Encoded protein: CAWNDGTVTYEQYF.

The chain joins TRBV5-1 to TRBJ2-5, with 13 bases that match TRBD2. The CDR3 covers 18 residues. Germline trimming cut 3 bases from V and 3 bases from J; bases unmatched to any gene: 11. Germline CDR1 reads SGHRS; CDR2 reads YFSETQ. For the CDR3, the DNA is TGCGCCAGCAGCTCAAGACTAGCGGGGGGCCGAACTAAAGAGACCCAGTACTTC. Its translation is CASSSRLAGGRTKETQYF.

The CDR3, as DNA: TGCGCCAGCAAGGCGACTAGCGGGCCTGAGACCCAGTACTTC. Translation gives CASKATSGPETQYF. The rearrangement uses TRBV5-1 and TRBJ2-5; 10 bases are a match to TRBD2. The V segment lost 6 bases and the J segment 5 bases; nucleotides outside the gene matches: 7. Germline V gives CDR1 SGHRS, CDR2 YFSETQ. The CDR3 length is 14 residues.

This clone was counted only a few times. The sample carries other DNA sequences with the same CDR3. The chain carries TRBV5-1 and TRBJ2-2, with D uncertain. CDR3 size: 14 residues. Trimming took 1 base from V and 1 from J, leaving 5 bases between them. From germline, CDR1 is SGHRS and CDR2 YFSETQ. In nucleotides, the CDR3 is TGCGCCAGCAGCTTGAGACAGAACACCGGGGAGCTGTTTTTT. Translation gives CASSLRQNTGELFF.

The CDR3 protein is CASSHAGSTYEQYF. The CDR3 DNA reads TGTGCCAGCAGCCACGCCGGGAGTACCTACGAGCAGTACTTC. The V gene is TRBV4-2, the J gene TRBJ2-7; D may be TRBD2 (6 bases). Germline V gene sequence: CDR1 LGHNA, CDR2 YNFKEQ. The CDR3 runs to 14 residues. Trimming shortened V by 3 bases and J by 2 bases, and 11 bases separated the two germline ends.

The gene calls are TRBV3-1 (or the pseudogene TRBV3-2) and TRBJ2-1; the D is unclear. Looked up from germline, CDR1 is LGHDT and CDR2 is YNNKEL (reference sequence). Trimming cost V 0 bases and J 10 bases, with 19 bases left between them. The CDR3 length is 16 residues. For the CDR3, the DNA is TGTGCCAGCAGCCAAGATGCCCTCTTCCCGCGCAGGGAGCAGTTCTTC. This encodes CASSQDALFPRREQFF.

V and J are TRBV7-2 and TRBJ1-4; 9 bases fit TRBD1. The V gene's germline CDR1 is SGHTA and CDR2 FQGNSA. This CDR3 has 17 residues. The V gene end was trimmed by 0 bases and the J gene end by 7 bases; junction bases not matched to a gene: 9. The CDR3 is CASSLARLQGAVEKLFF. CDR3 nucleotide sequence: TGTGCCAGCAGCTTAGCCCGATTACAGGGGGCTGTTGAAAAACTGTTTTTT.

The gene calls are TRBV10-1 and TRBJ1-1; D unclear. Germline lookup yields CDR1 WNHNN and CDR2 SYGVQD (reference sequence). Trimming took off 3 bases at V and 4 bases at J, with 15 bases between the two ends. This CDR3 contains 15 residues. As DNA, the CDR3 is TGCGCCAGCAGTGATACGACTGCCTTGGGCACTGAAGCTTTCTTT. Its protein product is CASSDTTALGTEAFF.

This clone came up once. V is TRBV11-2 and J is TRBJ2-5, with 7 bases identical to TRBD2. Per germline, CDR1 SGHAT and CDR2 FQNNGV. Trimming cost V 5 bases and J 2 bases; bases outside gene matches: 5. The CDR3 extends over 14 amino acids. The CDR3 region is CASSPTGGQETQYF. The CDR3 nucleotides are TGTGCCAGCAGCCCGACGGGGGGACAAGAGACCCAGTACTTC.

This rearrangement joins TRBV6-5 to TRBJ2-1; 8 bases agree with TRBD2. The CDR3 consists of 14 residues. The germline V gene encodes CDR1 MNHEY and CDR2 SVGAGI. V shed 8 bases and J 7 bases; nucleotides not matched to a gene: 10. CDR3 DNA: TGTGCCAGCGGATATGCGACTAGCGATAATGAGCAGTTCTTC. It is translated as CASGYATSDNEQFF.

The chain recombines TRBV18 with TRBJ2-7, with D possibly being TRBD2 (5 bases). The germline V gene encodes CDR1 KGHSH and CDR2 LQKENI. This CDR3 has 14 amino acids. Trimming took off 5 bases at V and 3 bases at J, with 14 bases between the two ends. The CDR3, as DNA: TGTGCCAGCTCATCCCCGGGATATAACTACGAGCAGTACTTC. This translates into CASSSPGYNYEQYF.

The V call is TRBV14, the J call TRBJ2-5; 7 bases line up with TRBD1. The CDR3 spans 15 residues. Germline assignment: CDR1 SGHDN and CDR2 FVKESK. Unmatched junction bases numbered 6, after V lost 4 bases and J lost 1 base. The CDR3 DNA sequence: TGTGCCAGCAGCCTCAACACAGGGGTCCAAGAGACCCAGTACTTC. It yields the protein CASSLNTGVQETQYF.